One and the same sample provided the 2 T cell receptor beta chains below, sequenced in a study of T cells after yellow fever vaccination. TCRdb reprocessed the 5' RACE reads with MiXCR, giving one entry per CDR3 protein. The sample yields some 120,000 distinct CDR3 sequences, under 8% seen once. Sequencing used CD4+ T cells sorted from PBMCs, obtained less than 11 days after the first yellow fever vaccination. All receptors derive from a man aged 18 to 29 who received the YFV17D yellow fever vaccine.

For this clonotype: A much larger clone differs from this one at a single base, so this may be a read error. V usage is TRBV11-2 and J usage is TRBJ2-5; TRBD2 aligns across 12 bases. CDR3 length equals 16 residues. Germline lookup yields CDR1 SGHAT and CDR2 FQNNGV. V trimming: 6 bases; J trimming: 4 bases; junction bases outside the gene matches: 9. CDR3 protein: CASSLTGLAGRETQYF. The CDR3 DNA reads TGTGCCAGCAGTCTTACCGGACTAGCGGGGCGAGAGACCCAGTACTTC.

This clonotype has at least ten counts. The CDR3 DNA sequence: TGTGCCAGCAGTGTAGAACGGTACACCGGGGAGCTGTTTTTT. Translation: CASSVERYTGELFF. This rearrangement joins TRBV2 to TRBJ2-2; D is undetermined. V lost 4 bases and J 3 bases, leaving 9 bases between the germline ends. Germline V gene sequence: CDR1 SNHLY, CDR2 FYNNEI. The CDR3 sequence is 14 residues long.